This T cell receptor beta chain was observed in a study of T cells in Graves' hyperthyroidism and ophthalmopathy. It was RNA transcripts that yielded the amplified TCR beta CDR3 regions. During a first-round RT-PCR of the TCR CDR3, the HTBI primer set was used. MiXCR, applied by TCRdb to the multiplex PCR reads, yields one record per CDR3 protein. The table records about 290,000 distinct CDR3 sequences, more than 15% of them present only once. Exclusion of a patient resulted from uncontrolled infection, other autoimmune disease, pregnancy or lactation. Germline CDR1 and CDR2: MNHNS and SASEGT. The CDR3 consists of 14 residues. V was trimmed by 5 bases and J by 15 bases, leaving 20 bases between them. There are many counts of this clonotype.

The clonotype originates from a woman in her sixties or seventies with Graves' ophthalmopathy. Sequencing used blood. The chain employs TRBV6-1 and TRBJ1-6; D remains unclear. The CDR3 is CASSRSRTDRLLHF. CDR3 in DNA: TGTGCCAGCAGTCGGTCCCGGACTGATCGGCTCCTCCACTTT.